These 8 T cell receptor beta chains were all obtained from the same sample, sequenced in a study of blood T cell repertoires in COVID-19. Generated by immunoSEQ multiplex PCR, the TCRdb table keeps only in-frame clones and is missing some. In the table there are over 200,000 clones, more than 75% of which are singletons. Specimen: peripheral blood. These receptors were obtained from a man aged 40-50 years with active or convalescent COVID-19.

The chain is built from TRBV19 and TRBJ2-3, with 7 bases that match TRBD2. Germline-derived CDR1 and CDR2 are LNHDA and SQIVND (reference sequence). The V and J ends lost 3 bases and 0 bases, in that order; junction bases with no gene match: 3. The CDR3 sequence is 15 residues long. In nucleotides, the CDR3 is TGTGCCAGTAGTATGGGGGGGACTAGCACAGATACGCAGTATTTT. It codes for CASSMGGTSTDTQYF.

V gene TRBV7-9 combines with J gene TRBJ2-2; 8 nucleotides match TRBD2. This CDR3 has 17 residues. V was pared by 5 bases and J by 5 bases, with 13 bases of the junction left unmatched. Germline-derived CDR1 and CDR2 are SEHNR and FQNEAQ (reference sequence). The CDR3 loop reads CASSPSRGGSLTGELFF. The CDR3 DNA reads TGTGCCAGCAGCCCGTCTCGGGGGGGGTCCCTAACCGGGGAGCTGTTTTTT.

The rearrangement links TRBV28 to TRBJ1-2; maybe TRBD1 (6 bases). The length of the CDR3 is 16 residues. V was cut by 1 base and J by 8 bases, with 20 bases left in between. Per germline, CDR1 MDHEN and CDR2 SYDVKM. The CDR3 sequence is CASSLSSATGTIGYTF. The CDR3 nucleotides read TGTGCCAGCAGTTTATCATCCGCCACCGGGACAATAGGCTACACCTTC.

There are a few counts of this clone. The chain is built from TRBV24-1 and TRBJ1-4; 8 positions agree with TRBD1. The CDR3 loop spans 17 amino acids. CDR1 is KGHDR and CDR2 is SFDVKD in the germline V gene. V trimming: 4 bases; J trimming: 1 base; junction bases outside the gene matches: 7. The CDR3: CATSDPGQGGTNEKLFF. CDR3 nucleotide sequence: TGTGCCACCAGTGACCCTGGACAGGGAGGAACTAATGAAAAACTGTTTTTT.

This chain connects TRBV28 to TRBJ1-4, with a possible D match to TRBD1 (5 bases). The CDR3 runs 16 residues. Trimming removed 1 base from V and 0 bases from J, with 9 bases in between. Germline CDR1 and CDR2: MDHEN and SYDVKM. CDR3 sequence reads: CASSLSGTATNEKLFF. In DNA form, the CDR3 reads TGTGCCAGCAGTTTATCCGGGACTGCAACTAATGAAAAACTGTTTTTT. Combining the CDR3 with reference TRBV28 and TRBJ1-4 gives the whole variable domain DVKVTQSSRYLVKRTGEKVFLECVQDMDHENMFWYRQDPGLGLRLIYFSYDVKMKEKGDIPEGYSVSREKKERFSLILESASTNQTSMYLCASSLSGTATNEKLFFGSGTQLSVL.

This chain joins TRBV18 and TRBJ1-3, with 9 bases that match TRBD1. Germline CDR1 is KGHSH and CDR2 is LQKENI. The ends lost 1 base at V and 2 bases at J; junction bases unmatched: 3. The CDR3 has 16 residues. The CDR3 bases are TGTGCCAGCTCACCACTTGGACAGGGGCCTGGAAACACCATATATTTT. This gives the protein CASSPLGQGPGNTIYF.

This chain uses TRBV5-6 with TRBJ1-3; 8 nucleotides line up with TRBD1. CDR3 size: 15 residues. CDR1 SGHDT and CDR2 YYEEEE come from the germline V gene. J was trimmed by 0 bases and V by 4 bases; bases with no gene match: 3. CDR3 nucleotides: TGTGCCAGCAGCGTGGACAGGGACTCTGGAAACACCATATATTTT. Translating it yields CASSVDRDSGNTIYF.

The chain is built from TRBV19 and TRBJ2-3; perhaps TRBD2 as D (5 bases). Germline V gene lookup returns CDR1 LNHDA and CDR2 SQIVND (reference sequence). The CDR3 extends over 14 amino acids. V lost 1 base, J lost 2 bases, and 7 bases lay in between. CDR3 amino acids: CASSIVGATDTQYF. DNA of the CDR3: TGTGCCAGTAGTATAGTGGGAGCCACAGATACGCAGTATTTT.